This T cell receptor (beta chain) was found in a study of shared clonotypes between healthy human individuals. Here immunoSEQ multiplex PCR was the method, and the copy in TCRdb shows in-frame clones only, minus some. This sample carries around 1.6 million clones, 95% to 99% of them seen once, and the ten largest clones take 0.45%. Division of CD4+ cells produced a CD45RA+ naive subset and a CD45RA-negative memory subset. CDR1 and CDR2 from the germline V gene are SGDLS and YYNGEE. V shed 2 bases and J shed 1 base, with 14 bases lying between them. This CDR3 is 16 amino acids long. The receptor comes from a man aged 25 to 40 in good health. Sequenced: naive CD4+ T cells sorted from blood. Subset given: CD45RA+ positively selected. The V call is TRBV9, the J call TRBJ2-3, with a possible D match to TRBD2 (7 bases). The DNA for the CDR3 is TGTGCCAGCAGCGTTATGGGGAGGGGGGGCACAGATACGCAGTATTTT. Protein: CASSVMGRGGTDTQYF.